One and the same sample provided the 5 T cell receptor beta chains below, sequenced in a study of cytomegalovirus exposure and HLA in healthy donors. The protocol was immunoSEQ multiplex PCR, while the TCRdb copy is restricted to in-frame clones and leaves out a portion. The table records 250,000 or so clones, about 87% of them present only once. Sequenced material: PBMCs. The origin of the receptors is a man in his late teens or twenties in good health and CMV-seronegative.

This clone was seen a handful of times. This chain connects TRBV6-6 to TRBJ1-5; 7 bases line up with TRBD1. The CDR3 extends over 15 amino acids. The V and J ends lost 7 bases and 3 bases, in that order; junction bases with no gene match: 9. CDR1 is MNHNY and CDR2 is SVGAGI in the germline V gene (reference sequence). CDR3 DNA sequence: TGTGCCAGCACGGGGCCAGGGGGGTACAATCAGCCCCAGCATTTT. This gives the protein CASTGPGGYNQPQHF.

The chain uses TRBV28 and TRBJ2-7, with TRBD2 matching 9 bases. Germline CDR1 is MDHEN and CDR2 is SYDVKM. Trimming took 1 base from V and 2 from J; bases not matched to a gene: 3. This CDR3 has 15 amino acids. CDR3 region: CASSLFSGGAYEQYF. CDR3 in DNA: TGTGCCAGCAGTTTATTTAGCGGGGGTGCCTACGAGCAGTACTTC.

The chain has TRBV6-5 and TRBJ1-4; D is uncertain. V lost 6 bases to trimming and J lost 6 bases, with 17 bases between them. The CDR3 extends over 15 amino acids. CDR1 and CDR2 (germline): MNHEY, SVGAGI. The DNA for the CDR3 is TGTGCCAGCAGCCGAGGTGTAAGTTTCGATGAAAAACTGTTTTTT. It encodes CASSRGVSFDEKLFF.

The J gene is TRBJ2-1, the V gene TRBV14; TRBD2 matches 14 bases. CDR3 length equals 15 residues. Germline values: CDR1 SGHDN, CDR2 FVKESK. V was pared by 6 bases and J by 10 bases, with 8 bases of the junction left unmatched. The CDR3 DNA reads TGTGCCAGCAGTTCTGGACTAGCGGGAGGTCGGGAGCAGTTCTTC. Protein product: CASSSGLAGGREQFF.

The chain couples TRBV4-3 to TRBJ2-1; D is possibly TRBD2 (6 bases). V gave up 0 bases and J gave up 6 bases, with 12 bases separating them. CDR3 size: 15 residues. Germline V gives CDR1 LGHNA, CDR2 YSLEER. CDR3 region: CASSQDWRGANEQFF. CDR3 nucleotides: TGCGCCAGCAGCCAAGATTGGCGGGGAGCCAATGAGCAGTTCTTC.